This T cell receptor (beta chain) was documented in a study of blood T cell repertoires in COVID-19 (dated by TCRdb to between 2020 and 2021). Some background on the complete study: Samples from collaborators originated in the United States, Italy and Spain and spanned both the acute and convalescent phases of COVID-19. The repertoires were released in a freely available public database intended as a resource for research on the immune response to SARS-CoV-2. Deeply sampled blood TCRbeta repertoires from subjects exposed to, actively infected with, or recovered from COVID-19 were included in the dataset. The prospective study material was composed of cDNA or gDNA derived from T cells, B-cell-depleted T cells, or PBMCs. The samples were drawn from two sources: the first 160 participants of the ongoing ImmuneRACE study, and 1,200 or so subjects contributed by 6 global collaborators. HLA class I and class II types, where available, came from metadata supplied by the sample provider rather than from assay-based typing. A de-identified subject ID, COVID-19 status, age in years and sex were almost always included in the sample metadata.

At one collaborating source in Seattle, patients were enrolled during active infection and were followed longitudinally through the course of disease. Collaborating institutions collected whole blood in K2EDTA tubes following their own protocols. For TCRbeta analysis, collaborators shipped samples in one of three forms: frozen whole blood, isolated PBMCs, or DNA extracted from either of those sample types. Here is what the overall study found, with its caveats: The amount of clinical and demographic metadata varied by source and participant and was provided uncurated.

As to this clone: It lacks a known antigen. Per-base qualities were not stored, and no clone one base away is much larger.

The immunoSEQ Assay, a bias-controlled multiplex PCR, was used to amplify TCRbeta CDR3 regions from genomic DNA. The authors' analysis ran thus. Nucleated cell counts per sample were estimated from amplification of reference gene primers within the assay. To quantify the absolute abundance of each unique TCRbeta CDR3 rearrangement, sequence reads were collapsed and filtered. For each sample, productive Simpson clonality was calculated as the square root of Simpson's diversity index over productive rearrangements. Sourced from immuneACCESS, this table was stored by TCRdb with only in-frame sequences that have V and J called. A share of the clones is absent; for the studies checked, an unresolved V gene accounts for under half, and the remainder has no known explanation. The V and J calls and clone size were taken over from that table, and D and trimming were inferred from the DNA. For this sample there are 200,000 or so clones; more than 85% appear just once. The top ten clonotypes cover around 0.84% of the sample.

The specimen sequenced was peripheral blood. The clonotype comes from a man in his sixties with COVID-19, enrolled during active disease.

The DNA sequence is as follows: TGTGCCACCAGCACGGTGAATCAGCCCCAGCATTTT. Translated, this is CATSTVNQPQHF. The chain is made from TRBV15 and TRBJ1-5; no D gene is confidently identified. The CDR3 runs 12 residues from the cysteine to the phenylalanine. This entry keeps only the CDR3 DNA: 36 bases, framed from base 1. The V end loses 4 bases and the J end loses 4 bases, and a stretch of 5 bases separates them. The germline V gene (reference sequence) gives CDR1 as LNHNV and CDR2 as YYDKDF.